The rows below give T cell receptor beta chains drawn from one sample of a study of technical replicates of blood from a handful of donors. Only in-frame clones appear in the TCRdb table, and some are missing; sequencing was by immunoSEQ multiplex PCR. The table shows 65,000 to 80,000 clones, with 98% occurring only once. The sequenced sample was T cells isolated from PBMCs. These TCRs come from a human donor in good health. CDR3s include the opening cysteine and the closing phenylalanine or tryptophan. D genes are given only for firm matches. Not all rows give a size; the values are once, few, many and, for expanded clones, a class.

TRBV5-4	TRBJ1-1	NA	NA	CASSLGENTEAFF	TGTGCCAGCAGCTTGGGAGAGAACACTGAAGCTTTCTTT
TRBV28	TRBJ2-7	once	NA	CASRPLDRYEQYF	TGTGCCAGCAGGCCCCTAGACAGGTACGAGCAGTACTTC
TRBV2	TRBJ2-1	NA	NA	CASTLAPGLSYNEQFF	TGTGCCAGCACGCTAGCCCCGGGACTTTCCTACAATGAGCAGTTCTTC
TRBV9	TRBJ2-3	NA	NA	CASSQTGKDTQYF	TGTGCCAGCAGCCAGACTGGAAAAGATACGCAGTATTTT
TRBV27	TRBJ2-2	once	NA	CASSFSTGELFF	TGTGCCAGCAGTTTCTCCACCGGGGAGCTGTTTTTT
TRBV2	TRBJ2-2	NA	NA	CASISGTGELFF	TGTGCCAGCATTTCAGGGACCGGGGAGCTGTTTTTT
TRBV29-1	TRBJ1-1	NA	TRBD1	CSVQGGGEAFF	TGCAGCGTCCAGGGGGGTGGCGAGGCTTTCTTT
TRBV7-9	TRBJ2-5	NA	NA	CASSLASGLETQYF	TGTGCCAGCAGCTTAGCTAGCGGTCTAGAGACCCAGTACTTC
TRBV6-4	TRBJ1-1	NA	NA	CASSATGMNTEAFF	TGTGCCAGCAGTGCTACCGGGATGAACACTGAAGCTTTCTTT
TRBV4-1	TRBJ1-1	NA	TRBD1	CASSPYRGIGTEAFF	TGCGCCAGCAGCCCTTACAGGGGGATCGGAACTGAAGCTTTCTTT
TRBV5-4	TRBJ2-7	NA	TRBD1	CASSWDRGAYEQYF	TGTGCCAGCAGCTGGGACAGGGGAGCCTACGAGCAGTACTTC
TRBV6-5	TRBJ2-7	NA	NA	CASSAGVEQYF	TGTGCCAGCTCAGCAGGGGTCGAGCAGTACTTC
TRBV15	TRBJ1-4	NA	NA	CATSRDLQFNEKLFF	TGTGCCACCAGCAGAGATTTGCAGTTTAATGAAAAACTGTTTTTT
TRBV18	TRBJ2-3	NA	TRBD1	CASSLRQGTDTQYF	TGTGCCAGCTCACTGAGACAGGGGACAGATACGCAGTATTTT
TRBV6-5	TRBJ2-7	NA	NA	CASSYSGDSYEQYF	TGTGCCAGCAGTTACTCGGGCGACTCCTACGAGCAGTACTTC
TRBV4-1	TRBJ2-7	NA	NA	CASSQHRFERLGSSYEQYF	TGCGCCAGCAGCCAACATCGCTTCGAGAGACTTGGGTCTTCCTACGAGCAGTACTTC
TRBV6-5	TRBJ2-5	NA	TRBD1	CASSPTPGGVQTQYF	TGTGCCAGCAGCCCTACTCCAGGGGGAGTTCAGACCCAGTACTTC
TRBV6-4	TRBJ1-1	NA	NA	CARYRRRTEAFF	TGTGCCAGATACAGGCGTCGGACAGAAGCTTTCTTT
TRBV4-2	TRBJ2-7	once	NA	CASSQDLGGGEQYF	TGTGCCAGCAGCCAAGATCTAGGAGGCGGCGAGCAGTACTTC
TRBV7-4	TRBJ2-7	NA	NA	CASSWDCGAEQYF	TGTGCCAGCAGCTGGGACTGCGGGGCCGAGCAGTACTTC
TRBV7-8	TRBJ2-1	NA	TRBD2	CASSLGTSEPGEQFF	TGTGCCAGCAGCTTGGGGACTAGCGAACCGGGTGAGCAGTTCTTC
TRBV7-2	TRBJ2-1	NA	NA	CASSPAPGNEQFF	TGTGCCAGCAGCCCAGCCCCAGGCAATGAGCAGTTCTTC
TRBV5-6	TRBJ2-3	NA	NA	CASSLQGSAQYF	TGTGCCAGCAGTTTACAGGGCAGCGCGCAGTATTTT
TRBV2	TRBJ1-1	NA	NA	CASKDQGLNTEAFF	TGTGCCAGCAAAGATCAGGGCTTGAACACTGAAGCTTTCTTT
TRBV19	TRBJ1-4	NA	NA	CASSIWGRADEKLFF	TGTGCCAGTAGTATTTGGGGCAGGGCCGATGAAAAACTGTTTTTT
TRBV4-1	TRBJ2-3	NA	TRBD2	CASYLGGSSTDTQYF	TGCGCCAGCTACTTGGGAGGGTCTAGCACAGATACGCAGTATTTT
TRBV30	TRBJ2-1	NA	NA	CAWRASSYNEQFF	TGTGCCTGGAGAGCGAGCTCCTACAATGAGCAGTTCTTC
TRBV6-4	TRBJ2-3	NA	NA	CASRPQPGEADTQYF	TGTGCCAGCAGACCCCAGCCGGGAGAGGCAGATACGCAGTATTTT
TRBV10-3	TRBJ2-1	NA	NA	CAISESNLNNEQFF	TGTGCCATCAGTGAGTCGAATCTAAACAATGAGCAGTTCTTC
TRBV29-1	TRBJ2-1	NA	TRBD1	CSVVGQGHNEQFF	TGCAGCGTTGTGGGACAGGGCCACAATGAGCAGTTCTTC
TRBV7-8	TRBJ1-2	NA	TRBD1	CASSQRLTGFVYGYTF	TGTGCCAGCAGCCAAAGATTGACAGGGTTTGTCTATGGCTACACCTTC
TRBV4-1	TRBJ2-3	NA	TRBD2	CASSDIQTSGATDTQYF	TGCGCCAGCAGCGATATACAGACTAGCGGGGCCACAGATACGCAGTATTTT
TRBV4-1	TRBJ2-1	once	TRBD1	CASSQGTGRTGRLQDEQFF	TGCGCCAGCAGCCAAGGAACGGGGAGGACAGGGCGACTTCAAGATGAGCAGTTCTTC
TRBV29-1	TRBJ2-1	NA	TRBD1	CSVGKGQGYNEQFF	TGCAGCGTGGGAAAGGGACAGGGCTACAATGAGCAGTTCTTC
TRBV28	TRBJ2-1	NA	TRBD2	CASSFSRRESNEQFF	TGTGCCAGCAGTTTCTCCCGGCGGGAGAGCAATGAGCAGTTCTTC
TRBV27	TRBJ2-7	NA	TRBD2	CASSLREGYEQYF	TGTGCCAGCAGTTTAAGGGAGGGCTACGAGCAGTACTTC
TRBV5-8	TRBJ2-5	NA	NA	CATEGFPGLYSGTQYF	TGTGCCACCGAAGGTTTCCCCGGGCTTTATAGCGGGACCCAGTACTTC